Each of the 3 T cell receptor beta chains below was sequenced from the same sample in a study of T cell responses to AZD1222 COVID-19 vaccine (dated by TCRdb to the early 2020s). The sample's time point, from its label and the paper: about 28 days (+/-7) after the second vaccine dose. Libraries were made using the immunoSEQ multiplex PCR assay. In its TCRdb copy, this immuneACCESS table keeps in-frame sequences only and misses some clones. Where compared with another copy, unresolved V genes explain less than half of these, and the others have no known cause. This sample comprises about 150,000 clones, roughly 90% of them detected only once. The ten largest account for about 3.2% of the sample. Sample: peripheral blood, taken 28 days after the second AZD1222 dose. These receptors originate from an adult who received the AZD1222 COVID-19 vaccine.

The chain recombines TRBV6-5 with TRBJ2-1; D is ambiguous. Trimming removed 7 bases from V and 8 bases from J, with 9 bases in between. Germline lookup yields CDR1 MNHEY and CDR2 SVGAGI. The CDR3 extends over 11 amino acids. Here the CDR3 reads CASTAGDEQFF. Here the CDR3 DNA reads TGTGCCAGCACCGCAGGTGATGAGCAGTTCTTC.

The chain carries TRBV12-3 or TRBV12-4 and TRBJ1-1, with D unclear. The CDR3 spans 13 residues. V shed 5 bases and J shed 6 bases, with 13 bases lying between them. The CDR3 loop reads CASSPQPSSEAFF. The CDR3 coding sequence is TGTGCCAGCAGTCCTCAGCCTTCCTCTGAAGCTTTCTTT.

This clone was seen more than once but under ten times. This rearrangement joins TRBV6-5 to TRBJ2-7, with 11 nucleotides matching TRBD2. Unmatched junction bases numbered 5, after V lost 4 bases and J lost 6 bases. Germline V gene data show CDR1 as MNHEY and CDR2 as SVGAGI. This CDR3 contains 14 residues. CDR3 sequence: CASSLLAGAGEQYF. The CDR3 nucleotides read TGTGCCAGCAGTTTACTAGCGGGAGCCGGCGAGCAGTACTTC.